This T cell receptor beta chain was sequenced in a study of T cells after yellow fever vaccination. UMIs and a universal primer site were added when TCR cDNA was made by 5'RACE template switching. TCRdb used MiXCR to reprocess the 5' RACE reads, holding one entry per CDR3 protein. The table lists over 150,000 distinct CDR3 sequences, about 6% of them singletons. For this clonotype: Its antigen is still unknown.

Study results and caveats: A limited proportion of clonotypes was detected within both the CD4 and CD8 compartments.

V was cut by 5 bases and J by 1 base, with 14 bases left in between. The germline CDR1 and CDR2 sequences are SGHTA and FQGNSA. CDR3 size: 15 residues. This rearrangement joins TRBV7-2 to TRBJ1-1, with TRBD1 as a possible D gene (6 bases). The source was CD4+ T cells sorted from PBMCs, collected on the day of the first yellow fever vaccination. The clonotype was recovered from a man aged 18-30 years who received the YFV17D yellow fever vaccine. The CDR3 coding sequence is TGTGCCAGCAGCCCTCACAGGGCACCGAACACTGAAGCTTTCTTT. Translation: CASSPHRAPNTEAFF.